The 9 T cell receptor beta chains below were found in one sample sequenced in a study of blood T cell repertoires in COVID-19 (dated by TCRdb to the early 2020s). Receptors were amplified or captured by the immunoSEQ multiplex PCR assay. Here the immuneACCESS table is served through TCRdb, limited to in-frame sequences with V and J called. Missing clones are a known gap in these copies; in checked studies unresolved V genes cover under half, and the rest lacks a known reason. The sample contains some 89,000 clones, roughly nine tenths of them found a single time. The ten biggest clones cover roughly 2.1% of the sample. The sequenced material came from peripheral blood. The receptors come from a man aged 50-60 years with acute or convalescent COVID-19.

The chain links TRBV5-4 to TRBJ2-7, with a possible D match to TRBD1 (7 bases). V dropped 4 bases and J dropped 0 bases, with 20 bases sitting between them. This CDR3 is built from 17 residues. CDR1 is SGHNT and CDR2 is YYREEE in the germline V gene (reference sequence). The chain's CDR3 is CASSETIPGGSSYEQYF. CDR3 in DNA: TGTGCCAGCAGCGAGACAATTCCAGGGGGGAGCTCCTACGAGCAGTACTTC.

This chain connects TRBV5-4 to TRBJ2-2, with 8 bases lining up with TRBD2. This CDR3 is 16 amino acids long. Germline CDR1 and CDR2: SGHNT and YYREEE (reference sequence). V lost 2 bases to trimming and J lost 5 bases; unmatched junction nucleotides: 8. CDR3: CASSLTGGPRTGELFF. The CDR3 DNA reads as TGTGCCAGCAGCTTAACGGGGGGGCCGAGGACCGGGGAGCTGTTTTTT.

The J gene is TRBJ2-2, the V gene TRBV7-9; maybe TRBD2 (6 bases). This CDR3 has 14 amino acids. Trimming left V 5 bases short and J 6 bases short, with 13 bases between. Germline assignment: CDR1 SEHNR and CDR2 FQNEAQ (reference sequence). The CDR3 coding sequence is TGTGCCAGCAGCCAGACTAGTATTTCCGGGGAGCTGTTTTTT. Translated: CASSQTSISGELFF.

The chain employs TRBV5-1 and TRBJ1-1, with 9 bases fitting TRBD1. The length of the CDR3 is 14 residues. V shed 3 bases and J 3 bases; nucleotides not matched to a gene: 3. Germline V gives CDR1 SGHRS, CDR2 YFSETQ. This CDR3 is CASSSGQGYTEAFF. Written as DNA, the CDR3 is TGCGCCAGCAGCTCCGGACAGGGGTACACTGAAGCTTTCTTT.

The chain employs TRBV7-9 and TRBJ1-1; no firm D call. Trimming cost V 4 bases and J 1 base, with 10 bases left between them. The CDR3 covers 14 residues. Germline V CDR1 and CDR2: SEHNR, FQNEAQ (reference sequence). The CDR3 loop is CASSSPTENTEAFF. The CDR3 DNA is TGTGCCAGCAGCTCACCTACAGAGAACACTGAAGCTTTCTTT.

The rearrangement joins TRBV3-1 (or the pseudogene TRBV3-2) to TRBJ2-5; 8 nucleotides line up with TRBD2. The germline CDR1 and CDR2 sequences are LGHDT and YNNKEL (reference sequence). V was clipped by 1 base and J by 5 bases; unmatched bases: 3. This CDR3 has 14 amino acids. CDR3: CASSQARGGETQYF. CDR3 bases: TGTGCCAGCAGCCAAGCACGGGGGGGGGAGACCCAGTACTTC.

The gene calls are TRBV28 and TRBJ2-7, with 10 bases lining up with TRBD1. The CDR3 totals 15 residues. The germline V gene has CDR1 MDHEN and CDR2 SYDVKM. V shed 3 bases and J 4 bases; nucleotides not matched to a gene: 6. In DNA form, the CDR3 reads TGTGCCAGCAGTTTCGGACAGGGGGGGTATTACGAGCAGTACTTC. This encodes CASSFGQGGYYEQYF.

The rearrangement links TRBV7-8 to TRBJ1-1, with 7 bases lining up with TRBD1. Germline trimming cut 4 bases from V and 8 bases from J; bases unmatched to any gene: 7. The CDR3 has 13 residues. Germline V gene sequence: CDR1 SGHVS, CDR2 FQNEAQ. The CDR3 DNA reads as TGTGCCAGCAGCTCGGCAATGGACAGGGAAGCTTTCTTT. This sequence encodes CASSSAMDREAFF.

The chain links TRBV7-2 to TRBJ2-3; possibly TRBD2 for D (5 bases). CDR1 is SGHTA and CDR2 is FQGNSA in the germline V gene. The CDR3 is made up of 15 amino acids. Trimming removed 1 base from V and 2 bases from J, with 10 bases in between. Here the CDR3 reads CASSLGSGVTDTQYF. The CDR3 DNA reads as TGTGCCAGCAGCTTAGGGAGCGGTGTCACAGATACGCAGTATTTT.